This TCR beta chain is from a study of OX40 agonist ivuxolimab in advanced cancers. Study findings and constraints: Among the nonresponders, some also had low normalized T-cell clonal expansion.

CDR1 and CDR2 from the germline V gene are SGHTA and FQGNSA. The CDR3 consists of 17 residues. V was pared by 1 base and J by 1 base, with 13 bases between. Notes on this clone: The antigen remains undetermined.

Sequencing used immunoSEQ multiplex PCR; TCRdb keeps in-frame clones, though not all of them. The data show about 110,000 clones, approximately 89% seen once. The sequencing used CD4+ or CD8+ T cells sorted from blood, collected in a trial of the OX40 agonist ivuxolimab. The rearrangement joins TRBV7-2 to TRBJ2-2; D perhaps matches TRBD1 (5 bases). The receptor was isolated from an adult with an advanced solid tumor such as melanoma, head and neck, liver or kidney cancer. The CDR3 loop is CASSLGRQFLNTGELFF. As DNA, the CDR3 is TGTGCCAGCAGCTTAGGGCGACAGTTCCTGAACACCGGGGAGCTGTTTTTT. Full variable domain (rest looked up from reference TRBV7-2 and TRBJ2-2): GAGVSQSPSNKVTEKGKDVELRCDPISGHTALYWYRQSLGQGLEFLIYFQGNSAPDKSGLPSDRFSAERTGGSVSTLTIQRTQQEDSAVYLCASSLGRQFLNTGELFFGEGSRLTVL.